The 27 T cell receptor beta chains listed next were all sequenced from one sample in a study of cytomegalovirus exposure and HLA in healthy donors. 13 Jbeta primers and 60 Vbeta primers were used for the PCR. Only in-frame clones appear in the TCRdb table, and some are missing; sequencing was by immunoSEQ multiplex PCR. The sample shows approximately 220,000 clones, over 70% of them seen only once. The sequenced material came from PBMCs. These receptors all come from a boy aged 2 to 9 in good health and CMV-seronegative.

This clone has a handful of counts. This chain joins TRBV5-4 and TRBJ2-5, with TRBD2 matching 11 bases. This CDR3 is built from 17 residues. Germline loops: CDR1 SGHNT, CDR2 YYREEE (reference sequence). V was pared by 3 bases and J by 2 bases, with 9 bases of the junction left unmatched. CDR3 region: CASSWETSGGHQETQYF. Here the CDR3 DNA reads TGTGCCAGCAGCTGGGAAACTAGCGGGGGCCATCAAGAGACCCAGTACTTC.

This chain joins TRBV7-6 and TRBJ2-1, with TRBD2 matching over 8 bases. The CDR3 loop spans 16 amino acids. The ends lost 5 bases at V and 4 bases at J; junction bases unmatched: 10. Germline V gene lookup returns CDR1 SGHVS and CDR2 FNYEAQ. The CDR3 is CASSGEGVAGYNEQFF. In DNA, the CDR3 is TGTGCCAGCAGCGGAGAAGGGGTAGCGGGGTACAATGAGCAGTTCTTC. Full variable domain (outside the CDR3, taken from reference TRBV7-6 and TRBJ2-1): GAGVSQSPRYKVTKRGQDVALRCDPISGHVSLYWYRQALGQGPEFLTYFNYEAQQDKSGLPNDRFSAERPEGSISTLTIQRTEQRDSAMYRCASSGEGVAGYNEQFFGPGTRLTVL.

The chain joins TRBV7-8 to TRBJ1-2; D remains unclear. Germline V gives CDR1 SGHVS, CDR2 FQNEAQ. Trimming left V 2 bases short and J 0 bases short, with 7 bases between. The CDR3 has 14 residues. The CDR3 DNA follows: TGTGCCAGCAGCTTACCACGAGCTAACTATGGCTACACCTTC. Its protein is CASSLPRANYGYTF.

V is TRBV29-1 and J is TRBJ2-5; TRBD1 might be the D (6 bases). The J call may be faulty, since TRBJ2-7 better matches the DNA end. Germline V gene lookup returns CDR1 SQVTM and CDR2 ANQGSEA. This CDR3 region has 13 residues. The CDR3 loop is CSVAQGAIYEQYF. The DNA of the CDR3 is TGCAGCGTGGCACAGGGAGCCATCTACGAGCAGTACTTC.

This chain uses TRBV18 with TRBJ2-3; 10 bases fit TRBD1. Per the germline V gene, CDR1 is KGHSH and CDR2 is LQKENI. Losses at the gene ends were 2 bases for V and 10 bases for J; bases not matched to a gene: 3. The CDR3 runs to 13 residues. The CDR3 coding sequence is TGTGCCAGCTCACCAACCGGGACAGGGGCGCAGTATTTT. Protein: CASSPTGTGAQYF.

To note about this clone: Within the sample, other DNA sequences also encode this same CDR3. The V and J genes are TRBV7-2 and TRBJ2-7; no reliable D call. Germline CDR1 SGHTA, CDR2 FQGNSA. The CDR3 sequence is 12 residues long. The ends were cut back, 3 bases at V and 4 bases at J, with 7 bases in the middle. In DNA form, the CDR3 reads TGTGCCAGCAGCTTGTCCAGGTACGAGCAGTACTTC. It codes for CASSLSRYEQYF.

The V and J genes are TRBV5-4 and TRBJ2-2, with TRBD1 matching over 8 bases. V was clipped by 4 bases and J by 8 bases; unmatched bases: 13. The CDR3 has 16 amino acids. Looked up from germline, CDR1 is SGHNT and CDR2 is YYREEE (reference sequence). The CDR3 spells CASSLQRQGLLGELFF. The CDR3 region has the DNA TGTGCCAGCAGCCTTCAAAGACAGGGGTTGTTAGGGGAGCTGTTTTTT.

The chain uses TRBV6-1 and TRBJ2-3, with no clear D. There are 12 residues in the CDR3. CDR1 and CDR2 (germline): MNHNS, SASEGT. Between the trimmed V and J ends, which lost 5 bases and 5 bases, there was a span of 8 bases. The CDR3 nucleotides are TGTGCCAGCAGTCCCCTTAGAGATACGCAGTATTTT. As protein: CASSPLRDTQYF.

The rearrangement joins TRBV16 to TRBJ2-1, with D unclear. Germline CDR1 and CDR2: KGHSY and FQNENV. The CDR3 extends over 13 amino acids. V was trimmed by 1 base and J by 5 bases, leaving 6 bases between them. The chain's CDR3 is CASSQFLDNEQFF. The DNA for the CDR3 is TGTGCCAGCAGCCAATTTCTAGACAATGAGCAGTTCTTC.

The genes are TRBV7-9 and TRBJ2-5; 7 positions agree with TRBD1. This CDR3 is 17 amino acids long. Germline CDR1 and CDR2: SEHNR and FQNEAQ (reference sequence). Losses at the gene ends were 0 bases for V and 5 bases for J; bases not matched to a gene: 12. This CDR3 reads CASSLAPPRGSMETQYF. The DNA of the CDR3 is TGTGCCAGCAGCTTAGCTCCCCCCAGGGGGAGCATGGAGACCCAGTACTTC.

The rearrangement links TRBV19 to TRBJ1-5; D may be TRBD1 (6 bases). CDR1 is LNHDA, CDR2 SQIVND, per germline (reference sequence). Trimming took off 7 bases at V and 4 bases at J, with 17 bases between the two ends. The CDR3 is made up of 15 amino acids. The CDR3 sequence is CASIPRGAENQPQHF. The CDR3 region has the DNA TGTGCCAGTATCCCGCGGGGGGCTGAAAATCAGCCCCAGCATTTT. Full variable domain (outside the CDR3, taken from reference TRBV19 and TRBJ1-5): DGGITQSPKYLFRKEGQNVTLSCEQNLNHDAMYWYRQDPGQGLRLIYYSQIVNDFQKGDIAEGYSVSREKKESFPLTVTSAQKNPTAFYLCASIPRGAENQPQHFGDGTRLSIL.

V is TRBV30 and J is TRBJ2-1, with 9 bases aligning to TRBD2. Trimming took 8 bases from V and 5 from J; bases not matched to a gene: 10. The length of the CDR3 is 14 residues. Germline loops: CDR1 GTSNPN, CDR2 SVGIG (reference sequence). The CDR3 region has the DNA TGTGCCCGTCAGACTAGCGGTGTCCACAATGAGCAGTTCTTC. Amino acid sequence: CARQTSGVHNEQFF.

This rearrangement joins TRBV11-2 to TRBJ2-3, with D uncertain. Germline CDR1 SGHAT, CDR2 FQNNGV. The germline V and J ends were trimmed by 2 bases and 0 bases, with 12 bases remaining between them. CDR3 size: 16 residues. In nucleotides, the CDR3 is TGTGCCAGCAGCTTAACTTATCAAGCTAGCACAGATACGCAGTATTTT. It translates to CASSLTYQASTDTQYF.

This sequence joins TRBV5-1 and TRBJ2-7; 12 bases align to TRBD1. The CDR3 runs to 14 residues. V shed 4 bases and J 6 bases; nucleotides not matched to a gene: 5. Germline V gene sequence: CDR1 SGHRS, CDR2 YFSETQ. CDR3 bases: TGCGCCAGCAGCGCGGGACAGGGGGCCGGCGAGCAGTACTTC. Translation: CASSAGQGAGEQYF.

This rearrangement joins TRBV27 to TRBJ1-2, with D possibly matching TRBD1 (6 bases). The germline gives CDR1 MNHEY, CDR2 SMNVEV (reference sequence). V lost 3 bases, J lost 6 bases, and 11 bases lay in between. The CDR3 is 13 residues long. CDR3: CASSLWPGDGYTF. Written as DNA, the CDR3 is TGTGCCAGCAGTTTGTGGCCAGGGGATGGCTACACCTTC.

The chain employs TRBV6-6 and TRBJ2-5, with a tentative D call TRBD2 (7 bases). Germline lookup yields CDR1 MNHNY and CDR2 SVGAGI (reference sequence). The CDR3 contains 16 residues. The V gene lost 6 bases and the J gene lost 1 base, with 18 bases spanning the gap. The CDR3 spells CASSPRGGLAQETQYF. CDR3 coding DNA: TGTGCCAGCAGCCCTAGGGGGGGGCTGGCCCAAGAGACCCAGTACTTC.

This clone has more than one count but fewer than ten. The chain carries TRBV6-6 and TRBJ2-1; TRBD2 agrees at 11 bases. Trimming took 4 bases from V and 9 from J; bases not matched to a gene: 8. The CDR3 contains 15 residues. Germline values: CDR1 MNHNY, CDR2 SVGAGI (reference sequence). CDR3 sequence reads: CASSSTSGSRGEQFF. The CDR3 region has the DNA TGTGCCAGCAGTTCCACTAGCGGGAGTAGGGGTGAGCAGTTCTTC.

The chain is built from TRBV19 and TRBJ1-5; possible D gene TRBD1, 6 bases. Trimming removed 3 bases at V and 4 bases at J, with 10 bases between. The CDR3 spans 14 residues. Germline V lookup: CDR1 LNHDA, CDR2 SQIVND (reference sequence). This CDR3 is CASSIRGLNQPQHF. DNA of the CDR3: TGTGCCAGTAGTATCAGGGGTCTTAATCAGCCCCAGCATTTT.

The chain employs TRBV4-2 and TRBJ2-5; tentatively, D is TRBD2 (7 bases). Trimming cost V 5 bases and J 5 bases, with 21 bases left between them. The CDR3 spans 16 residues. CDR1 and CDR2 (germline): LGHNA, YNFKEQ. CDR3 nucleotide sequence: TGTGCCAGCAGCGGAGAGGGGGGGGCCGAGGGGGAGACCCAGTACTTC. It is translated as CASSGEGGAEGETQYF.

The chain couples TRBV29-1 to TRBJ1-1; 8 positions agree with TRBD1. The CDR3 is 12 residues long. The V gene's germline CDR1 is SQVTM and CDR2 ANQGSEA. The V gene end was trimmed by 7 bases and the J gene end by 5 bases; junction bases not matched to a gene: 6. The CDR3 protein is CSGRTGQTEAFF. DNA of the CDR3: TGCAGCGGGCGGACAGGGCAAACTGAAGCTTTCTTT.

The V call is TRBV5-1, the J call TRBJ2-3; possible D gene TRBD2, 6 bases. CDR1 and CDR2 from the germline V gene are SGHRS and YFSETQ. The CDR3 totals 18 residues. V shed 1 base and J shed 0 bases, with 18 bases lying between them. CDR3 in amino acids: CASSLLSAGTSSTDTQYF. The CDR3 bases are TGCGCCAGCAGCTTGTTGTCCGCCGGGACTTCTAGCACAGATACGCAGTATTTT.

This clone is a singleton in its sample. Written as DNA, the CDR3 is TGTGCCAGCAGCGACTCCCCGACGGGTTGGAACACCATATATTTT. Its translation: CASSDSPTGWNTIYF. The chain joins TRBV5-4 to TRBJ1-3, with D unresolved. Germline CDR1 reads SGHNT; CDR2 reads YYREEE (reference sequence). V gave up 4 bases and J gave up 7 bases, with 18 bases separating them. The CDR3 totals 15 residues.

This clone showed up just a few times. V is TRBV2 and J is TRBJ1-3; TRBD1 aligns across 7 bases. CDR1 SNHLY and CDR2 FYNNEI come from the germline V gene. The CDR3 runs 14 residues. Unmatched junction bases numbered 0, after V lost 2 bases and J lost 2 bases. The CDR3 sequence: CASSETGAGNTIYF. In DNA, the CDR3 is TGTGCCAGCAGTGAAACAGGGGCTGGAAACACCATATATTTT. The full variable domain, in which reference TRBV2 and TRBJ1-3 provide the parts outside the CDR3, is EPEVTQTPSHQVTQMGQEVILRCVPISNHLYFYWYRQILGQKVEFLVSFYNNEISEKSEIFDDQFSVERPDGSNFTLKIRSTKLEDSAMYFCASSETGAGNTIYFGEGSWLTVV.

The V call is TRBV2, the J call TRBJ1-6; D might be TRBD1 (5 bases). This CDR3 comprises 15 residues. Trimming took off 6 bases at V and 5 bases at J, with 14 bases between the two ends. CDR1 and CDR2 (germline): SNHLY, FYNNEI. This chain's CDR3 is CASRKSAGNNSPLHF. CDR3 sequence (DNA): TGTGCCAGCAGAAAATCGGCAGGGAATAATTCACCCCTCCACTTT.

The CDR3 DNA is TGTGCCAGCTACTCAGCGCACCGGGACTATAGCGGGGTTGTTGGCTACAATGAGCAGTTCTTC. The encoded protein is CASYSAHRDYSGVVGYNEQFF. The genes are TRBV27 and TRBJ2-1; 8 bases line up with TRBD2. V shed 8 bases and J 3 bases; nucleotides not matched to a gene: 27. Germline V gene sequence: CDR1 MNHEY, CDR2 SMNVEV (reference sequence). The CDR3 totals 21 residues.

The chain joins TRBV11-2 to TRBJ1-2; D is undetermined. The CDR3 runs 17 residues. With 2 bases removed from V and 0 bases from J, the gap between germline ends came to 16 bases. Germline values: CDR1 SGHAT, CDR2 FQNNGV. CDR3 sequence reads: CASSLIGGALANYGYTF. The CDR3 coding sequence is TGTGCCAGCAGCTTAATCGGTGGAGCCCTAGCTAACTATGGCTACACCTTC.

This clone has only a few counts. This chain uses TRBV5-1 with TRBJ1-1; D not certain. The CDR3 is 15 amino acids. The ends were cut back, 2 bases at V and 3 bases at J, with 14 bases in the middle. Germline V lookup: CDR1 SGHRS, CDR2 YFSETQ. The CDR3 DNA is TGCGCCAGCAGCTTCGACTCCTTTGGGTACACTGAAGCTTTCTTT. Protein sequence: CASSFDSFGYTEAFF.